Listed here are 14 T cell receptor beta chains from one sample, sequenced in a study of T cell repertoires in cytomegalovirus infection (dated by TCRdb to the late 2010s). Their specific antigens are unknown. Explained via the paper, the treatment or condition label denotes: in vitro stimulation with specific CMV peptide epitopes to enrich CMV-specific T cells. Reads for this sample came from an Illumina HiSeq 1500. The public reads were reanalyzed by TCRdb: fastp trimming at Q25, MiXCR alignment, in-frame beta chains only. Entries that share a CDR3 protein sequence are merged under the most common genes and DNA. The table for this sample lists fewer than 350,000 distinct CDR3 sequences; under 35% of them were counted only once. Together, the top ten hold about 19% of the sample. Specimen: cultured PBMCs, collected from culture after CMV antigen stimulation. The receptor source for this set is a human donor in good health (CMV status not recorded). Some clones in this sample may be carry-over from other donors' samples.

This clonotype came up many times. The chain couples TRBV7-8 to TRBJ1-5, with D possibly TRBD1 on 5 matching bases. Deletions cut 5 bases from V and 6 bases from J, with 20 bases between. The germline CDR1 and CDR2 sequences are SGHVS and FQNEAQ. The CDR3 has 16 residues. CDR3 nucleotides: TGTGCCAGCAGCCCAATTTTCGGGGGGGGAGGTCAGCCCCAGCATTTT. Amino acid sequence: CASSPIFGGGGQPQHF.

The V call is TRBV25-1, the J call TRBJ1-1; maybe TRBD1 (5 bases). The CDR3 has 14 amino acids. The V end was cut by 4 bases, the J end by 5 bases, with 14 bases between. Germline V CDR1 and CDR2: MGHDK, SYGVNS. CDR3 region: CASSGGGVRTEAFF. The CDR3 bases are TGTGCCAGCAGTGGGGGAGGGGTAAGGACTGAAGCTTTCTTT.

This clonotype was counted only a few times. The V gene is TRBV6-8, the J gene TRBJ2-7, with D uncertain. The germline V gene has CDR1 MNHGY and CDR2 SAAAGT. CDR3 size: 13 residues. V gave up 5 bases and J gave up 6 bases, with 14 bases separating them. CDR3 sequence reads: CASSLMRTGEQYF. The DNA for the CDR3 is TGTGCCAGCAGTCTCATGCGGACCGGCGAGCAGTACTTC.

CDR3 in amino acids: CASIEVETQYF. In DNA form, the CDR3 reads TGTGCCAGCATCGAGGTTGAGACCCAGTACTTC. The chain uses TRBV7-9 and TRBJ2-5; no firm D call. The germline gives CDR1 SEHNR, CDR2 FQNEAQ (reference sequence). Trimming removed 7 bases from V and 5 bases from J, with 8 bases in between. CDR3 length equals 11 residues.

The V gene is TRBV27, the J gene TRBJ2-1, with 7 bases lining up with TRBD1. Germline loops: CDR1 MNHEY, CDR2 SMNVEV (reference sequence). This CDR3 is 16 amino acids long. V was pared by 6 bases and J by 7 bases, with 15 bases of the junction left unmatched. CDR3 sequence: CASSLGTAPWYNEQFF. The CDR3 coding sequence is TGTGCCAGCAGCCTCGGGACAGCCCCTTGGTATAATGAGCAGTTCTTC.

The J gene is TRBJ1-5, the V gene TRBV27, with a tentative D call TRBD1 (5 bases). This CDR3 is built from 16 residues. Germline V gives CDR1 MNHEY, CDR2 SMNVEV (reference sequence). Between the trimmed V and J ends, which lost 5 bases and 4 bases, there was a span of 18 bases. CDR3 amino acids: CASSNPLRDGNQPQHF. In DNA, the CDR3 is TGTGCCAGCAGTAACCCTCTCCGGGACGGAAATCAGCCCCAGCATTTT.

The chain joins TRBV4-1 to TRBJ1-1; 7 bases match TRBD1. The V segment lost 3 bases and the J segment 3 bases; nucleotides outside the gene matches: 4. The germline V gene encodes CDR1 MGHRA and CDR2 YSYEKL. The CDR3 runs to 14 residues. The DNA of the CDR3 is TGCGCCAGCAGCCAGGGGGGACAGTACACTGAAGCTTTCTTT. Its translation is CASSQGGQYTEAFF.

This chain uses TRBV12-3 or TRBV12-4 with TRBJ1-1; perhaps TRBD1 as D (5 bases). Trimming took off 2 bases at V and 3 bases at J, with 10 bases between the two ends. This CDR3 has 14 residues. CDR3 residues: CASSLLRGDTEAFF. In DNA, the CDR3 is TGTGCCAGCAGTTTACTAAGAGGGGACACTGAAGCTTTCTTT.

The chain is built from TRBV20-1 and TRBJ1-1; 10 nucleotides agree with TRBD1. The germline gives CDR1 DFQATT, CDR2 SNEGSKA (reference sequence). The J segment lost 6 bases and the V segment lost 0 bases, leaving 13 bases of the junction unmatched. The length of the CDR3 is 17 residues. CDR3 sequence reads: CSARDFRQGALGSEAFF. The CDR3 coding sequence is TGCAGTGCTAGAGATTTCCGACAGGGGGCGCTGGGCTCTGAAGCTTTCTTT.

This clonotype was detected ten times or more. CDR3 nucleotides: TGTGCCAGCAGCAAACCAACGGACAGGGCTCAACTAGCGGAGCCCTACGAGCAGTACTTC. Residues: CASSKPTDRAQLAEPYEQYF. This chain uses TRBV7-6 with TRBJ2-7; D is perhaps TRBD1 or TRBD2 (8 bases each). Trimming took 5 bases from V and 2 from J, leaving 31 bases between them. Germline CDR1 and CDR2: SGHVS and FNYEAQ. CDR3 length: 20 residues.

The rearrangement links TRBV6-6 to TRBJ2-1; 9 bases are a match to TRBD1. The length of the CDR3 is 16 residues. Trimming took 5 bases from V and 5 from J; bases not matched to a gene: 10. Germline CDR1 is MNHNY and CDR2 is SVGAGI (reference sequence). CDR3 nucleotide sequence: TGTGCCAGCAGTCCCCACGGGACAGGGAGCGACAATGAGCAGTTCTTC. It is translated as CASSPHGTGSDNEQFF.

This clonotype has just a few counts. This chain joins TRBV7-9 and TRBJ2-7; 10 nucleotides line up with TRBD1. Germline V gene data show CDR1 as SEHNR and CDR2 as FQNEAQ (reference sequence). V was pared by 7 bases and J by 3 bases, with 6 bases of the junction left unmatched. The CDR3 loop spans 14 amino acids. CDR3 bases: TGTGCCAGCAACGTGGGACAGGGGCACTACGAGCAGTACTTC. It is translated as CASNVGQGHYEQYF.

V usage is TRBV5-1 and J usage is TRBJ2-3; D not certain. Between the trimmed V and J ends, which lost 0 bases and 0 bases, there was a span of 8 bases. The CDR3 contains 15 residues. The germline V gene has CDR1 SGHRS and CDR2 YFSETQ. CDR3: CASSLEVPSTDTQYF. The CDR3 DNA reads as TGCGCCAGCAGCTTGGAGGTGCCTAGCACAGATACGCAGTATTTT.

J is TRBJ1-4 and V is TRBV12-3 or TRBV12-4, with D maybe TRBD1 (5 bases). The CDR3 extends over 14 amino acids. V was clipped by 9 bases and J by 8 bases, with 19 bases between them. CDR3 loop: CASLPGLMNEKLFF. CDR3 nucleotide sequence: TGTGCCAGTCTACCGGGGCTGATGAACGAAAAACTGTTTTTT.